These T cell receptor beta chains were read from a single sample in a study of blood T cell repertoires in COVID-19. Clones were sequenced by immunoSEQ multiplex PCR, and TCRdb holds only the in-frame ones, with some missing. The sample comprises 120,000 to 150,000 clones, more than 80% of which are singletons, and 11% rests with the top ten. Sequenced sample: peripheral blood. Receptors originate from a woman aged 80 or over with acute or convalescent COVID-19. CDR3s include the opening cysteine and the closing phenylalanine or tryptophan. Fields, in order: clone size, J gene, D gene, V gene, CDR3 DNA, CDR3 protein. A D gene is named only where the DNA matches it firmly. A clone size is listed for some rows: how often the clone was seen (once, few, many), or a class if it is expanded.

>NA|TRBJ2-4|TRBD1|TRBV19
TGTGCCAGTAGTGGGGACAGGGTGGAAGCCCCACTAGCCAAAAACATTCAGTACTTC
CASSGDRVEAPLAKNIQYF
>NA|TRBJ1-1|TRBD1|TRBV18
TGTGCCAGCTCATGGGGCCTTGGGACAGTTATGAACACTGAAGCTTTCTTT
CASSWGLGTVMNTEAFF
>NA|TRBJ2-7|NA|TRBV9
TGTGCCAGCAGCGTAGCTCCGGGGTCCGAGCAGTACTTC
CASSVAPGSEQYF
>NA|TRBJ1-1|NA|TRBV7-2
TGTGCCAGCAGCTTACGTGGAGGTTTGGAAGCTTTCTTT
CASSLRGGLEAFF
>NA|TRBJ1-1|TRBD1|TRBV3-1/TRBV3-2
TGTGCCAGCAGTCTAGGGACAGGAAACACTGAAGCTTTCTTT
CASSLGTGNTEAFF
>NA|TRBJ2-7|TRBD2|TRBV3-1/TRBV3-2
TGTGCCAGCAGCCAAAGGGCCGGGACTAGCGGGGGTAGGCGCTGCTTC
CASSQRAGTSGGRRCF
>NA|TRBJ2-3|NA|TRBV5-1
TGCGCCAGCAGTGGGTCCGGGCTGGACAGCCTCACAGATACGCAGTATTTT
CASSGSGLDSLTDTQYF
>NA|TRBJ1-2|TRBD1|TRBV11-2
TGTGCCAGCAGCTTAGCTCCGACAGGGGGCGGCTACACCTTC
CASSLAPTGGGYTF
>NA|TRBJ2-5|NA|TRBV7-2
TGTGCCAGCAGCCGGGGGACTGGCGAAGGGGAGACCCAGTACTTC
CASSRGTGEGETQYF
>NA|TRBJ2-3|TRBD1|TRBV5-1
TGCGCCAGCAGCTTGGTTCCAGGGGGCTTCACAGATACGCAGTATTTT
CASSLVPGGFTDTQYF
>NA|TRBJ2-6|TRBD1|TRBV2
TGTGCCAGCAGTAAGGGACAGTATACGTCTGGGGCCAACGTCCTGACTTTC
CASSKGQYTSGANVLTF
>NA|TRBJ1-1|NA|TRBV4-1
TGCGCCAGCAGCCAAGGTCCAGGGAACACTGAAGCTTTCTTT
CASSQGPGNTEAFF
>NA|TRBJ1-1|NA|TRBV9
TGTGCCAGCAGTAAAACAGGGAGTAACACTGAAGCTTTCTTT
CASSKTGSNTEAFF
>NA|TRBJ2-5|NA|TRBV19
TGTGCCAGTAGTATTTTGCAGGGGGGCCAAGAGACCCAGTACTTC
CASSILQGGQETQYF
>NA|TRBJ1-3|NA|TRBV9
TGTGCCAGCAGCGTAGGGGAGTCGGGGGCTGGAAACACCATATATTTT
CASSVGESGAGNTIYF
>NA|TRBJ1-2|TRBD1|TRBV10-2
TGCGCCAGCAGCTACGCCCTTCAGGGGGTTGGTGGCTACACCTTC
CASSYALQGVGGYTF
>NA|TRBJ1-3|NA|TRBV5-5
TGTGCCAGCAGCTCAAGGGTGGCAGGGTCTGGAAACACCATATATTTT
CASSSRVAGSGNTIYF
>once|TRBJ1-5|NA|TRBV5-6
TGTGCCAGCAGCTGGAGACAGAGCAATCAGCCCCAGCATTTT
CASSWRQSNQPQHF
>NA|TRBJ2-7|NA|TRBV30
TGTGCCTGGGGGCCAGGGCAAGGCTACGAGCAGTACTTC
CAWGPGQGYEQYF
>few|TRBJ2-1|TRBD1|TRBV5-1
TGCGCCAGCAGCCTAGGACAGGGGATGAATGAGCAGTTCTTC
CASSLGQGMNEQFF
>NA|TRBJ2-3|NA|TRBV11-2
TGTGCCAGCAGCTTACTTTCTACCACAGATACGCAGTATTTT
CASSLLSTTDTQYF
>NA|TRBJ2-5|TRBD2|TRBV7-8
TGTGCCAGCAGCTTAGCCGGGCGGGGGATGGGAGAGACCCAGTACTTC
CASSLAGRGMGETQYF
>NA|TRBJ1-2|NA|TRBV9
TGTGCCAGCAGCGCGGGGGGACGTGACTATGGCTACACCTTC
CASSAGGRDYGYTF
>NA|TRBJ2-5|TRBD2|TRBV7-9
TGTGCCAGCAGCTTACTCCCGGGATTCGGGGGGGCCAGGACTTCGGTTCACTTC
CASSLLPGFGGARTSVHF
>few|TRBJ1-1|NA|TRBV21-1
TGTGCCAACTCGGACAGCTACACTGAAGCTTTCTTT
CANSDSYTEAFF
>NA|TRBJ2-5|TRBD2|TRBV5-6
TGTGCCAGCAGCTTGGGGCCCCCCGGGCGGGGGGGCCCCGAGACCCAGTACTTC
CASSLGPPGRGGPETQYF
>NA|TRBJ1-1|TRBD1|TRBV5-1
TGCGCCAGCAGCAACCCACAGGGGACCACTGAAGCTTTCTTT
CASSNPQGTTEAFF
>once|TRBJ2-7|NA|TRBV24-1
TGTGCCACCAGTGATCCCACCTACGAGCAGTACTTC
CATSDPTYEQYF
>NA|TRBJ1-6|NA|TRBV18
TGTGCCAGCTCACCATTGGGCGGGGGTAATAATTCACCCCTCCACTTT
CASSPLGGGNNSPLHF
>NA|TRBJ1-1|TRBD1|TRBV5-1
TGCGCCAGCAGCGGGACAGGGGCGAGGATGGGGAACACTGAAGCTTTCTTT
CASSGTGARMGNTEAFF
>NA|TRBJ2-3|NA|TRBV9
TGTGCCAGCAGCGTAGCCGGAGGGTATGGCACAGATACGCAGTATTTT
CASSVAGGYGTDTQYF
>NA|TRBJ1-5|TRBD1|TRBV6-6
TGTGCCAGCACGGACAGGGAGTATCAGCCCCAGCATTTT
CASTDREYQPQHF
>NA|TRBJ1-2|NA|TRBV18
TGTGCCAGCTCATCGACAGCGCGGGGTGGCTACACCTTC
CASSSTARGGYTF
>NA|TRBJ1-1|TRBD1|TRBV5-1
TGCGCCAGCAGCTTGGTACGGACAGGGGACACTGAAGCTTTCTTT
CASSLVRTGDTEAFF
>NA|TRBJ1-2|NA|TRBV3-1/TRBV3-2
TGTGCCAGCAGCCAAGATTCTAGGAGGGCTTGGGATGGCTACACCTTC
CASSQDSRRAWDGYTF
>NA|TRBJ1-6|TRBD1|TRBV30
TGTGCCTGGCTCGGTCCGGGACAGGGGTTGAGTTCACCCCTCCACTTT
CAWLGPGQGLSSPLHF
>NA|TRBJ1-6|NA|TRBV25-1
TGTGCCAGCAGTGAACAGATGGCAGGGTGGGGATATAATTCACCCCTCCACTTT
CASSEQMAGWGYNSPLHF
>few|TRBJ2-2|NA|TRBV2
TGTGCCAGCAGTCCCCTCGGGGGGCGGGTCACCGGGGAGCTGTTTTTT
CASSPLGGRVTGELFF
>NA|TRBJ2-1|NA|TRBV21-1
TGTGCCAGCAGCATCCGGGACTTCTGCAATGAGCAGTTCTTC
CASSIRDFCNEQFF
>NA|TRBJ1-5|NA|TRBV28
TGTGCCAGCGTCGCGCGAGGTCGGCGCCAGCATTTT
CASVARGRRQHF
>NA|TRBJ1-1|TRBD1|TRBV4-1
TGCGCCAGCGGCCGGGACAGGGTGATGAACACTGAAGCTTTCTTT
CASGRDRVMNTEAFF
>NA|TRBJ1-2|NA|TRBV29-1
TGCAGCGTTGGAGGGCCGGAAGGGTTCTATGGCTACACCTTC
CSVGGPEGFYGYTF
>NA|TRBJ1-1|NA|TRBV18
TGTGCCAGCTCACCACCTTACAGCCTGAACACTGAAGCTTTCTTT
CASSPPYSLNTEAFF
>once|TRBJ1-1|NA|TRBV10-2
TGCGCCAGCAGTGCCAGGTGGGACACTGAAGCTTTCTTT
CASSARWDTEAFF
>NA|TRBJ1-1|NA|TRBV5-1
TGCGCCAGCAGCTTACGGGGGACCGAATATGAAGCTTTCTTT
CASSLRGTEYEAFF
>NA|TRBJ1-5|NA|TRBV6-5
TGTGCCAGCAGTTACTCCGTTGTACACAATCAGCCCCAGCATTTT
CASSYSVVHNQPQHF
>NA|TRBJ2-1|NA|TRBV5-4
TGTGCCAGCACCTGGAGTGGCAATGAGCAGTTCTTC
CASTWSGNEQFF
>few|TRBJ1-4|NA|TRBV6-1
TGTGCCAGCAGTGAAGCGCGTTGGTTTAATGAAAAACTGTTTTTT
CASSEARWFNEKLFF